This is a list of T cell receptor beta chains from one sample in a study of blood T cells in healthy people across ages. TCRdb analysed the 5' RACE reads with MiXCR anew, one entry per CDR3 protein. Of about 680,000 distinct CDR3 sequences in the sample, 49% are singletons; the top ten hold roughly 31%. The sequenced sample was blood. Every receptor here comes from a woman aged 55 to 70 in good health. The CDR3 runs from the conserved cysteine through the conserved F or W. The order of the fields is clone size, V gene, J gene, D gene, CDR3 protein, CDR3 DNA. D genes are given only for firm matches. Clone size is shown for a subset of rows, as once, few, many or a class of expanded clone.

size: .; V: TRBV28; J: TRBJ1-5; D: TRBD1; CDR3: CASTYWTGLSNQPQHF; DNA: TGTGCCAGCACCTATTGGACAGGATTAAGCAATCAGCCCCAGCATTTT
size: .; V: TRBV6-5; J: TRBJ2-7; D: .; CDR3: CASSYSGKRDYEQYF; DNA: TGTGCCAGCAGTTACTCGGGGAAGAGAGACTACGAGCAGTACTTC
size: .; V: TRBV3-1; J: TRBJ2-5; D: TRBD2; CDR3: CASSHGVSGMKETQYF; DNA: TGTGCCAGCAGCCACGGTGTTAGCGGGATGAAAGAGACCCAGTACTTC
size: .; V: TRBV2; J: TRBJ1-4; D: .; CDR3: CASSRPGGADEKLFF; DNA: TGTGCCAGCAGTCGCCCGGGGGGGGCGGATGAAAAACTGTTTTTT
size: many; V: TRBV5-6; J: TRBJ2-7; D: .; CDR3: CASSLWDSYEQYF; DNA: TGTGCCAGCAGCCTATGGGACTCCTACGAGCAGTACTTC
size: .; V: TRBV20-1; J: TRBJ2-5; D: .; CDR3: CSAPLEGGHQETQYF; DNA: TGCAGTGCCCCGCTGGAGGGCGGCCACCAAGAGACCCAGTACTTC
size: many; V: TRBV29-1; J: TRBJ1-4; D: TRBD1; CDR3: CSVVEGAGQVNEKLFF; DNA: TGCAGCGTTGTGGAGGGGGCGGGACAGGTTAATGAAAAACTGTTTTTT
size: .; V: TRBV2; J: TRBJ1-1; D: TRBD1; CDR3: CASSYSTGGGTEAFF; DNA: TGTGCCAGCAGCTACTCGACAGGGGGGGGCACTGAAGCTTTCTTT
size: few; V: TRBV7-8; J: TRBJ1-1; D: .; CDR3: CASSQGQGHTEAFF; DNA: TGTGCCAGCAGCCAGGGCCAGGGACACACTGAAGCTTTCTTT
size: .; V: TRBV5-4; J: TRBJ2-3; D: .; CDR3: CASSLSGTDEDTQYF; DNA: TGTGCCAGCAGCTTGTCTGGGACTGATGAGGATACGCAGTATTTT
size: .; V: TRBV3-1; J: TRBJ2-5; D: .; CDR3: CASSQAGQSLETQYF; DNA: TGTGCCAGCAGCCAAGCCGGACAGAGCCTAGAGACCCAGTACTTC
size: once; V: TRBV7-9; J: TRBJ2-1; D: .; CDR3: CASAPSAPAYNEQFF; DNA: TGTGCCAGCGCCCCTAGCGCCCCAGCTTACAATGAGCAGTTCTTC
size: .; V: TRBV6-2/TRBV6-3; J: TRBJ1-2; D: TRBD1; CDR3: CASRDRDRAIYGYTF; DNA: TGTGCCAGCAGGGACCGGGACAGGGCCATCTATGGCTACACCTTC
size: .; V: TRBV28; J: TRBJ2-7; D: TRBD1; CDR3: CASSPMPPWDRSSYEQYF; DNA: TGTGCCAGCAGTCCCATGCCGCCCTGGGACAGGAGCTCCTACGAGCAGTACTTC
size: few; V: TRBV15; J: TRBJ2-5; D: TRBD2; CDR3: CATSIGLAGYETQYF; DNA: TGTGCCACCAGCATAGGACTAGCGGGTTATGAGACCCAGTACTTC
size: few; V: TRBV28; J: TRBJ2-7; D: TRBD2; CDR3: CASSLEGSGSTGYEQYF; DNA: TGTGCCAGCAGTCTTGAAGGTAGCGGGAGTACTGGATACGAGCAGTACTTC
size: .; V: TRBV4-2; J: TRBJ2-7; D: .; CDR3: CASSHSKGPYEQYF; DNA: TGTGCCAGCAGCCATTCCAAGGGTCCCTACGAGCAGTACTTC
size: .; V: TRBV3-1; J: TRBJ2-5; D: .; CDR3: CASRRTKQETQYF; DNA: TGTGCCAGCAGACGGACTAAACAAGAGACCCAGTACTTC
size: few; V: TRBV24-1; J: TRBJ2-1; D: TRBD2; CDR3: CATSDPGAGGTEQFF; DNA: TGTGCCACCAGTGATCCGGGAGCGGGAGGCACTGAGCAGTTCTTC
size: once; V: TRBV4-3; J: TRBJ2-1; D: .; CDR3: CASSHLSGSYNEQFF; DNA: TGCGCCAGCAGCCACCTTAGCGGCTCCTACAATGAGCAGTTCTTC
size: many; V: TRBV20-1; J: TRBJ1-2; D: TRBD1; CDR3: CSAKWDRVYYTF; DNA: TGCAGTGCTAAATGGGACAGGGTCTACTACACCTTC
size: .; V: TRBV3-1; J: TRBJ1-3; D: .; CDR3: CASSQTSLVGGSGNTIYF; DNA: TGTGCCAGCAGCCAGACCTCCCTGGTGGGGGGATCCGGAAACACCATATATTTT
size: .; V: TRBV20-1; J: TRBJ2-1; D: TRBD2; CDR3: CKRRASGNNEQFF; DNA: TGCAAACGGCGGGCTAGCGGGAACAATGAGCAGTTCTTC
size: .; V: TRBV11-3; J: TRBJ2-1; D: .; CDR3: CASSHLRGDEQFF; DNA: TGTGCCAGCAGCCACCTGCGTGGGGATGAGCAGTTCTTC
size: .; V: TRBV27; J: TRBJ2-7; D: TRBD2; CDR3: CASKGSGSGRREQYF; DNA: TGTGCCAGCAAAGGGTCGGGTAGCGGGAGGAGGGAGCAGTACTTC
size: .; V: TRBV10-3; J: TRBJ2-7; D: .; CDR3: CAIRLGEEQYF; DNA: TGTGCCATCAGGCTAGGGGAGGAGCAGTACTTC
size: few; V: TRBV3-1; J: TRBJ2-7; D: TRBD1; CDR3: CASSQPGQGAEQYF; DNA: TGTGCCAGCAGCCAACCGGGACAGGGGGCCGAGCAGTACTTC
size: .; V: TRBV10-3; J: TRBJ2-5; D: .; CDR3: CAISESIGELDNEQYF; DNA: TGTGCCATCAGTGAGTCTATAGGGGAGTTAGACAATGAGCAGTACTTC
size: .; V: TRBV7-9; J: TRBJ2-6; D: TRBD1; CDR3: CASSYRQGSLLSGANVLTF; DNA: TGTGCCAGCAGCTACCGACAGGGGTCGCTACTCTCTGGGGCCAACGTCCTGACTTTC
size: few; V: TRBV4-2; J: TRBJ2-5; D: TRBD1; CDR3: CASSPGQGNQETQYF; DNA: TGTGCCAGCAGCCCCGGACAGGGAAATCAAGAGACCCAGTACTTC
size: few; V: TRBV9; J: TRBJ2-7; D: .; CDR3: CASSVGTAVTYEQYF; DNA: TGTGCCAGCAGCGTAGGGACAGCGGTGACCTACGAGCAGTACTTC
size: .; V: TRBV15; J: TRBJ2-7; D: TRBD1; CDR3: CATSKIGTARTYEQYF; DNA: TGTGCCACCAGCAAAATCGGGACAGCGAGAACCTACGAGCAGTACTTC
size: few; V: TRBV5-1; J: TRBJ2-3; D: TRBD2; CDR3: CASSPRTSGGSTDTQYF; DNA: TGCGCCAGCAGCCCACGGACTAGCGGAGGGAGCACAGATACGCAGTATTTT
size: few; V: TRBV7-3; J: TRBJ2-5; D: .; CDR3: CASSLESRGQETQYF; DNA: TGTGCCAGCAGCTTAGAAAGCAGGGGCCAAGAGACCCAGTACTTC
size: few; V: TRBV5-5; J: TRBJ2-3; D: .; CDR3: CASTLWGTDTQYF; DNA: TGTGCCAGCACCCTCTGGGGGACAGATACGCAGTATTTT
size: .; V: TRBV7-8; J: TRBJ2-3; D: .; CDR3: CASSLSREADTQYF; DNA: TGTGCCAGCAGCTTGAGTAGGGAAGCAGATACGCAGTATTTT
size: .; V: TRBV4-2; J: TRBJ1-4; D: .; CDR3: CASSQDPQIQAYNEKLFF; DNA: TGTGCCAGCAGCCAAGACCCGCAGATACAGGCATATAATGAAAAACTGTTTTTT
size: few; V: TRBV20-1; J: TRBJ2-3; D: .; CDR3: CSARPGGTDTQYF; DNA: TGCAGTGCTAGGCCGGGGGGCACAGATACGCAGTATTTT
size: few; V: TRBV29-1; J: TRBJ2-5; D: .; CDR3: CSVEKTGVKTQYF; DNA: TGCAGCGTTGAAAAGACAGGCGTGAAGACCCAGTACTTC
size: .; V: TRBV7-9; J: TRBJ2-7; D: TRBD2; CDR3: CASSKLAGPFYEQYF; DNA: TGTGCCAGCAGCAAACTAGCGGGCCCCTTCTACGAGCAGTACTTC
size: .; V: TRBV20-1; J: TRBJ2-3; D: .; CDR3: CSAQDRGTTDTQYF; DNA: TGCAGTGCTCAAGACCGGGGAACAACAGATACGCAGTATTTT
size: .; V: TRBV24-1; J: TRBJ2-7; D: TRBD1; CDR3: CATSDPAQGAYEQYF; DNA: TGTGCCACCAGTGATCCCGCGCAGGGGGCCTACGAGCAGTACTTC
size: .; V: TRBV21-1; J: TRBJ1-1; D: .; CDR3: CASSTRGQPEGAFF; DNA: TGTGCCAGCAGCACACGTGGACAGCCCGAGGGAGCTTTCTTT
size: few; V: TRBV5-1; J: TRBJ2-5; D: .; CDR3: CASSLVWGAQKTQYF; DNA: TGCGCCAGCAGCTTGGTCTGGGGGGCGCAGAAGACCCAGTACTTC
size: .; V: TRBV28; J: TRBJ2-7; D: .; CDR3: CASSFGGGAGTYEQYF; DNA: TGTGCCAGCAGTTTTGGGGGCGGGGCTGGGACCTACGAGCAGTACTTC
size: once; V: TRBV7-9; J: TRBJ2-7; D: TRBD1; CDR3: CASNLEDRVSYEQYF; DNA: TGTGCCAGCAACCTCGAGGACAGGGTAAGCTACGAGCAGTACTTC
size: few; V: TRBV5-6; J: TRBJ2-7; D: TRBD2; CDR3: CASSALGRAINEQYF; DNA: TGTGCCAGCAGCGCCCTCGGGAGGGCGATTAACGAGCAGTACTTC
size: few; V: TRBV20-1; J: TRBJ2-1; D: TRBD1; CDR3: CSASDRGLITEQFF; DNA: TGCAGTGCTAGTGATAGGGGGCTCATTACGGAGCAGTTCTTC